This TCR beta chain was identified in a study of blood T cell repertoires in COVID-19. Turning to the study itself: Sources were T cells, B-cell-depleted T cells, or PBMCs; the material itself was cDNA or gDNA.

Trimming cost V 5 bases and J 13 bases; bases outside gene matches: 9. This CDR3 has 12 amino acids. Germline CDR1 LGHDT, CDR2 YNNKEL (reference sequence). Some clones are missing from TCRdb's copy, which holds only in-frame ones; the method was immunoSEQ multiplex PCR. Counted here are 50,000 to 65,000 clones, more than 75% occurring once; the ten biggest clones make up around 21%. Sequencing was carried out using peripheral blood. The chain uses TRBV3-1 (or the pseudogene TRBV3-2) and TRBJ1-1, with 8 bases aligning to TRBD1. This receptor was taken from a woman aged 60 to 75 with acute or convalescent COVID-19. The CDR3 is CASSARTGKVFF. In DNA form, the CDR3 reads TGTGCCAGCAGCGCCCGGACAGGGAAGGTTTTCTTT.